Shown below are 17 T cell receptor beta chains from a single sample sequenced in a study of T-cell reconstitution after alpha-beta-depleted transplantation in children. Overall study results and limits: Several hundred rapidly expanded clones from non-depleted graft cells reportedly supplied alpha-beta T cells about two months post-transplant.

Antigen specificity for these receptors is unknown. A library of TCRbeta sequences, prepared with unique molecular identifiers, was generated. TCRdb reanalysed the PCR reads using MiXCR and keeps one entry per CDR3 protein. Here the sample spans 30,000 or so distinct CDR3 sequences, approximately 7% being singletons. Sequenced here: peripheral blood, sampled 60 days after TCRalphabeta/CD19-depleted stem cell transplant. Receptor source: a child younger than two who had a stem cell transplant for acute myeloid leukemia, so the T cells may come from the graft donor.

This clonotype showed up many times. The rearrangement links TRBV7-9 to TRBJ2-3; tentatively, D is TRBD1 or TRBD2 (5 bases each). Germline-derived CDR1 and CDR2 are SEHNR and FQNEAQ (reference sequence). With 0 bases removed from V and 2 bases from J, the gap between germline ends came to 12 bases. This CDR3 region has 16 residues. CDR3 sequence reads: CASSLARGGNTDTQYF. The CDR3 region has the DNA TGTGCCAGCAGCTTAGCGAGGGGCGGCAACACAGATACGCAGTATTTT.

This clonotype came up many times. The chain employs TRBV7-2 and TRBJ2-1; tentative D call: TRBD1 (5 bases). The V and J ends lost 1 base and 0 bases respectively, with 13 bases between them. Germline CDR1 and CDR2: SGHTA and FQGNSA. This CDR3 has 17 amino acids. The chain's CDR3 is CASSLVSQGSSYNEQFF. The CDR3 region has the DNA TGTGCCAGCAGCTTAGTTTCCCAGGGAAGCTCCTACAATGAGCAGTTCTTC.

This clonotype was seen at least ten times. The rearrangement links TRBV20-1 to TRBJ2-7; TRBD2 agrees at 10 bases. The junction had 9 bases not matched to a gene; V was cut back by 6 bases and J by 4 bases. Germline lookup yields CDR1 DFQATT and CDR2 SNEGSKA (reference sequence). The CDR3 has 14 residues. CDR3 amino acids: CSARTSGPIYEQYF. CDR3 nucleotides: TGCAGTGCCCGGACTAGCGGACCCATTTACGAGCAGTACTTC.

This clonotype occurred many times. The gene calls are TRBV29-1 and TRBJ2-1; 9 bases are shared with TRBD2. V dropped 7 bases and J dropped 9; count of bases not matched to a gene: 16. The CDR3 contains 15 residues. In germline, CDR1 is SQVTM, CDR2 ANQGSEA. CDR3 in amino acids: CSAEPPGRGGGEQFF. CDR3 nucleotides: TGCAGCGCCGAACCCCCCGGGCGGGGGGGCGGTGAGCAGTTCTTC.

This clonotype was counted ten times or more. The CDR3 DNA sequence: TGTGCCATCAGTACCTCTTATTCAGGGGGGAATGAAAAACTGTTTTTT. Translated: CAISTSYSGGNEKLFF. The chain combines TRBV10-3 with TRBJ1-4; 7 positions agree with TRBD1. The CDR3 sequence is 16 residues long. V was clipped by 5 bases and J by 5 bases; unmatched bases: 11. Germline V gene data show CDR1 as ENHRY and CDR2 as SYGVKD.

V and J are TRBV5-6 and TRBJ1-2; D is perhaps TRBD1 (5 bases). The CDR3 loop spans 13 amino acids. Trimming removed 7 bases at V and 3 bases at J, with 13 bases between. Per germline, CDR1 SGHDT and CDR2 YYEEEE. DNA of the CDR3: TGTGCCAGCGGCCCAGGGTTTTACTATGGCTACACCTTC. Translation: CASGPGFYYGYTF. Looking up the rest from reference TRBV5-6 and TRBJ1-2 gives the full variable domain: DAGVTQSPTHLIKTRGQQVTLRCSPKSGHDTVSWYQQALGQGPQFIFQYYEEEERQRGNFPDRFSGHQFPNYSSELNVNALLLGDSALYLCASGPGFYYGYTFGSGTRLTVV.

This clonotype was seen many times. This rearrangement joins TRBV11-2 to TRBJ2-1; 11 bases agree with TRBD2. This CDR3 is built from 16 residues. Germline CDR1 is SGHAT and CDR2 is FQNNGV. The V segment lost 2 bases and the J segment 4 bases; nucleotides outside the gene matches: 4. CDR3 region: CASSLNLAGGYNEQFF. The CDR3 bases are TGTGCCAGCAGCTTAAACTTAGCGGGGGGGTACAATGAGCAGTTCTTC.

By sample fraction, this clonotype is medium-sized. The chain uses TRBV15 and TRBJ2-2; 7 bases line up with TRBD2. J was trimmed by 3 bases and V by 5 bases; bases with no gene match: 9. In germline, CDR1 is LNHNV, CDR2 YYDKDF (reference sequence). This CDR3 comprises 16 residues. CDR3 DNA: TGTGCCACCAGCCCCGGTGGTCTAGCGGACACCGGGGAGCTGTTTTTT. Its protein is CATSPGGLADTGELFF.

The chain links TRBV6-1 to TRBJ1-2; D perhaps matches TRBD1 (6 bases). Trimming cost V 4 bases and J 6 bases, with 18 bases left between them. Germline loops: CDR1 MNHNS, CDR2 SASEGT. The CDR3 totals 15 residues. In DNA form, the CDR3 reads TGTGCCAGCAGTGGTGCCGGGACACCCCTAGATGGCTACACCTTC. This codes for CASSGAGTPLDGYTF.

This clonotype was seen ten or more times. The chain employs TRBV5-1 and TRBJ2-3; D is perhaps TRBD1 (6 bases). Germline V gene data show CDR1 as SGHRS and CDR2 as YFSETQ. The CDR3 sequence is 16 residues long. Trimming removed 0 bases from V and 4 bases from J, with 15 bases in between. The CDR3 DNA reads TGCGCCAGCAGCTTGGGAATAGGACAGTCAGCAGATACGCAGTATTTT. The encoded protein is CASSLGIGQSADTQYF.

This clonotype was seen repeatedly, ten times or more. The rearrangement joins TRBV7-3 to TRBJ2-3; 7 nucleotides align to TRBD2. V shed 4 bases, J shed 3 bases, and the junction held 10 bases outside the gene matches. This CDR3 contains 16 residues. The germline gives CDR1 SGHTA, CDR2 FQGTGA. DNA of the CDR3: TGTGCCAGCAGCTCCTCGACTAGCCTGGGAACAGATACGCAGTATTTT. Protein sequence: CASSSSTSLGTDTQYF.

This clonotype has a count of ten or more. The chain carries TRBV7-6 and TRBJ2-3; D is perhaps TRBD2 (6 bases). This CDR3 comprises 16 residues. V shed 2 bases and J shed 2 bases, with 14 bases lying between them. Germline V lookup: CDR1 SGHVS, CDR2 FNYEAQ. The CDR3 nucleotides are TGTGCCAGCAGCTTACTGAGCGGAGGGAACACAGATACGCAGTATTTT. Its protein is CASSLLSGGNTDTQYF.

This clonotype was counted at least ten times. The chain links TRBV28 to TRBJ1-2; D is perhaps TRBD1 (6 bases). Trimming pared 8 bases from V and 4 bases from J, leaving 20 bases between. Germline V gives CDR1 MDHEN, CDR2 SYDVKM. The CDR3 covers 15 residues. The CDR3 sequence: CASQVGQLEVYGYTF. CDR3 in DNA: TGTGCCAGCCAAGTCGGACAGTTAGAGGTCTATGGCTACACCTTC.

Many counts were recorded for this clonotype. The V call is TRBV6-2 or TRBV6-3, the J call TRBJ2-2; D not certain. The V gene's germline CDR1 is MNHEY and CDR2 SVGEGT. The CDR3 is 14 residues long. V was clipped by 2 bases and J by 5 bases, with 9 bases between them. The CDR3 DNA sequence: TGTGCCAGCAGTTACCCCGATCCGACCGGGGAGCTGTTTTTT. It translates to CASSYPDPTGELFF.

This clonotype was seen repeatedly, ten times or more. The chain recombines TRBV5-6 with TRBJ2-1; 7 bases are a match to TRBD2. This CDR3 comprises 17 residues. The germline V gene encodes CDR1 SGHDT and CDR2 YYEEEE. Trimming cost V 3 bases and J 3 bases; bases outside gene matches: 12. Written as DNA, the CDR3 is TGTGCCAGCAGCTCGAGGGAGGGTCCGCCTCACTACAATGAGCAGTTCTTC. Protein product: CASSSREGPPHYNEQFF.

This clonotype was picked up many times. The chain links TRBV20-1 to TRBJ2-5; no reliable D call. The CDR3 runs 13 residues. Trimming removed 3 bases from V and 0 bases from J, with 8 bases in between. Germline-derived CDR1 and CDR2 are DFQATT and SNEGSKA (reference sequence). The CDR3, as DNA: TGCAGTGCTAGGGTCCAATACCAAGAGACCCAGTACTTC. Protein sequence: CSARVQYQETQYF.

This clonotype was detected ten times or more. The chain links TRBV7-9 to TRBJ2-7, with 8 bases aligning to TRBD1. Germline trimming cut 5 bases from V and 0 bases from J; bases unmatched to any gene: 9. This CDR3 contains 16 residues. Germline values: CDR1 SEHNR, CDR2 FQNEAQ (reference sequence). CDR3 in DNA: TGTGCCAGCAGCACCAACAGGGGGTCGGACTCCTACGAGCAGTACTTC. The encoded protein is CASSTNRGSDSYEQYF. Full variable domain (remainder filled in from reference TRBV7-9 and TRBJ2-7): DTGVSQNPRHKITKRGQNVTFRCDPISEHNRLYWYRQTLGQGPEFLTYFQNEAQLEKSRLLSDRFSAERPKGSFSTLEIQRTEQGDSAMYLCASSTNRGSDSYEQYFGPGTRLTVT.